The 20 T cell receptor beta chains listed next were all sequenced from one sample in a study of CD8+ T cells in alopecia areata. Extraction and reverse transcription of RNA yielded cDNA as the sequencing template. TCRdb keeps only in-frame clones here, not all; method: immunoSEQ multiplex PCR. The table records about 300,000 clones, roughly 60% of them present only once. Treatment denoted: oral pan-JAK inhibitor, 5-10 mg twice daily. Sequenced here: CD4+ T cells sorted from blood, sampled at week 24, from a patient treated with tofacitinib. These receptors originate from a human donor with alopecia areata.

The chain employs TRBV2 and TRBJ1-5; no reliable D call. V was trimmed by 4 bases and J by 4 bases, leaving 8 bases between them. The CDR3 has 13 residues. Germline V gene data show CDR1 as SNHLY and CDR2 as FYNNEI. For the CDR3, the DNA is TGTGCCAGCAGTGGGGGTTATAATCAGCCCCAGCATTTT. Translated: CASSGGYNQPQHF.

The V call is TRBV10-3, the J call TRBJ2-7, with 7 positions matching TRBD1. With V trimmed by 2 bases and J by 1 base, 11 bases remained unmatched. Germline CDR1 ENHRY, CDR2 SYGVKD. This CDR3 has 17 amino acids. The CDR3 DNA reads as TGTGCCATCAGTGAGCCGAGTGCTTGGACAGGTTCCTACGAGCAGTACTTC. As protein: CAISEPSAWTGSYEQYF.

The chain is built from TRBV6-5 and TRBJ2-5; no clear D. There are 13 residues in the CDR3. Trimming pared 5 bases from V and 5 bases from J, leaving 12 bases between. Germline V gene data show CDR1 as MNHEY and CDR2 as SVGAGI. The CDR3 protein is CASSQRSGETQYF. DNA of the CDR3: TGTGCCAGCAGTCAGAGGAGTGGGGAGACCCAGTACTTC.

The rearrangement joins TRBV5-6 to TRBJ2-1; 9 nucleotides align to TRBD1. V shed 4 bases, J shed 9 bases, and the junction held 11 bases outside the gene matches. This CDR3 has 15 residues. CDR1 SGHDT and CDR2 YYEEEE come from the germline V gene. The CDR3 DNA is TGTGCCAGCAGCCACCGGGGACAGGGAAGAGGTGAGCAGTTCTTC. Residues: CASSHRGQGRGEQFF.

The CDR3 loop reads CASSWGDNAPGGYTF. In nucleotides, the CDR3 is TGTGCCAGCAGTTGGGGAGACAATGCCCCCGGTGGCTACACCTTC. The chain recombines TRBV6-6 with TRBJ1-2, with D hard to call. The germline V and J ends were trimmed by 4 bases and 7 bases, with 19 bases remaining between them. The CDR3 has 15 residues. Per the germline V gene, CDR1 is MNHNY and CDR2 is SVGAGI (reference sequence).

The chain recombines TRBV4-1 with TRBJ1-6; 10 bases line up with TRBD1. The junction had 1 base not matched to a gene; V was cut back by 0 bases and J by 8 bases. This CDR3 spans 15 amino acids. CDR1 is MGHRA and CDR2 is YSYEKL in the germline V gene. The chain's CDR3 is CASSQEDRGDSPLHF. DNA of the CDR3: TGCGCCAGCAGCCAAGAGGACAGGGGGGATTCACCCCTCCACTTT.

This clone was picked up a small number of times. The V call is TRBV5-1, the J call TRBJ1-2; 10 bases align to TRBD1. CDR1 SGHRS and CDR2 YFSETQ come from the germline V gene. Losses at the gene ends were 0 bases for V and 7 bases for J; bases not matched to a gene: 6. The CDR3 is made up of 15 amino acids. CDR3 coding DNA: TGCGCCAGCAGCTTGGACCCCGGGACAGGGGCTGGCTACACCTTC. This gives the protein CASSLDPGTGAGYTF.

The CDR3 loop is CASNSYGGFSYNEQFF. The CDR3 DNA is TGTGCCAGCAATAGTTACGGGGGGTTCAGCTACAATGAGCAGTTCTTC. The chain couples TRBV28 to TRBJ2-1; 7 nucleotides align to TRBD2. The germline V gene encodes CDR1 MDHEN and CDR2 SYDVKM. V lost 7 bases, J lost 3 bases, and 12 bases stayed unmatched. The CDR3 has 16 residues.

The CDR3 loop reads CASRKPGPETQYF. The DNA for the CDR3 is TGTGCCAGCAGAAAGCCGGGCCCAGAGACCCAGTACTTC. The V gene is TRBV28, the J gene TRBJ2-5, with D uncertain. V was cut by 6 bases and J by 4 bases, with 12 bases left in between. The CDR3 spans 13 residues. CDR1 and CDR2 from the germline V gene are MDHEN and SYDVKM.

The sample holds a few counts of this clone. At the DNA level, this CDR3 is encoded by other sequences in the same sample as well. The CDR3 here is CAWSRGRETQYF. CDR3 nucleotides: TGTGCCTGGAGCCGGGGGAGAGAGACCCAGTACTTC. This chain joins TRBV30 and TRBJ2-5; D is possibly TRBD2 (6 bases). Looked up from germline, CDR1 is GTSNPN and CDR2 is SVGIG (reference sequence). V lost 3 bases and J lost 4, with 9 bases in between. The CDR3 has 12 amino acids.

This rearrangement joins TRBV29-1 to TRBJ1-2; 7 nucleotides agree with TRBD1. Germline trimming cut 4 bases from V and 8 bases from J; bases unmatched to any gene: 4. Germline values: CDR1 SQVTM, CDR2 ANQGSEA. The length of the CDR3 is 11 residues. The CDR3 protein is CSVGQGYGYTF. For the CDR3, the DNA is TGCAGCGTTGGACAGGGCTACGGCTACACCTTC. The full variable domain, with the rest looked up from reference TRBV29-1 and TRBJ1-2, is SAVISQKPSRDICQRGTSLTIQCQVDSQVTMMFWYRQQPGQSLTLIATANQGSEATYESGFVIDKFPISRPNLTFSTLTVSNMSPEDSSIYLCSVGQGYGYTFGSGTRLTVV.

The V and J genes are TRBV5-4 and TRBJ2-3; 13 nucleotides match TRBD2. The J segment lost 2 bases and the V segment lost 4 bases, leaving 10 bases of the junction unmatched. The CDR3 is 18 residues long. CDR1 SGHNT and CDR2 YYREEE come from the germline V gene (reference sequence). The CDR3 sequence: CASSPPGLAGRYTDTQYF. DNA of the CDR3: TGTGCCAGCAGCCCACCGGGACTAGCGGGGAGGTACACAGATACGCAGTATTTT.

This clone was picked up a small number of times. The chain uses TRBV28 and TRBJ2-4; weak D call: TRBD1 (5 bases). This CDR3 comprises 13 residues. Trimming took off 7 bases at V and 8 bases at J, with 15 bases between the two ends. CDR1 is MDHEN and CDR2 is SYDVKM in the germline V gene. The CDR3 nucleotides read TGTGCCAGCATGGGTGAGAGCAGGGACATTCAGTACTTC. Protein sequence: CASMGESRDIQYF.

The gene calls are TRBV27 and TRBJ2-7, with TRBD1 matching 10 bases. The CDR3 contains 14 residues. Germline V CDR1 and CDR2: MNHEY, SMNVEV (reference sequence). With V trimmed by 5 bases and J by 5 bases, 6 bases remained unmatched. The CDR3, as DNA: TGTGCCAGCAGTCCCGGGACAGGGGTCCACGAGCAGTACTTC. It translates to CASSPGTGVHEQYF.

The chain joins TRBV15 to TRBJ1-1; D gene uncertain. Looked up from germline, CDR1 is LNHNV and CDR2 is YYDKDF (reference sequence). The CDR3 sequence is 13 residues long. The germline V and J ends were trimmed by 1 base and 4 bases, with 7 bases remaining between them. The CDR3 is CATSRVTGTEAFF. The CDR3 region has the DNA TGTGCCACCAGCAGAGTAACTGGCACTGAAGCTTTCTTT.

This clone came up a few times. The chain couples TRBV29-1 to TRBJ1-5; TRBD1 agrees at 9 bases. V trimming: 4 bases; J trimming: 6 bases; junction bases outside the gene matches: 10. The germline gives CDR1 SQVTM, CDR2 ANQGSEA. The length of the CDR3 is 15 residues. CDR3 residues: CSVALGTGKGQPQHF. The CDR3 DNA follows: TGCAGCGTTGCTCTGGGGACAGGGAAGGGTCAGCCCCAGCATTTT. Complete variable domain (other parts from reference TRBV29-1 and TRBJ1-5): SAVISQKPSRDICQRGTSLTIQCQVDSQVTMMFWYRQQPGQSLTLIATANQGSEATYESGFVIDKFPISRPNLTFSTLTVSNMSPEDSSIYLCSVALGTGKGQPQHFGDGTRLSIL.

The V gene is TRBV29-1, the J gene TRBJ2-3, with unresolved D. Trimming shortened V by 3 bases and J by 1 base, and 8 bases separated the two germline ends. Germline V lookup: CDR1 SQVTM, CDR2 ANQGSEA. The CDR3 covers 13 residues. CDR3: CSVEKQGTDTQYF. The CDR3 DNA sequence: TGCAGCGTTGAGAAGCAGGGCACAGATACGCAGTATTTT.

This chain joins TRBV27 and TRBJ2-7; 7 bases line up with TRBD1. V lost 0 bases and J lost 3; bases outside the gene matches: 8. The V gene's germline CDR1 is MNHEY and CDR2 SMNVEV (reference sequence). This CDR3 contains 16 residues. The CDR3 reads CASSLSDRSDNYEQYF. CDR3 nucleotide sequence: TGTGCCAGCAGTTTATCGGACAGGAGTGATAACTACGAGCAGTACTTC.

The CDR3: CSVEYTGQETQYF. The CDR3 region has the DNA TGCAGCGTTGAATACACCGGACAAGAGACCCAGTACTTC. V is TRBV29-1 and J is TRBJ2-5; D gene ambiguous. Germline assignment: CDR1 SQVTM and CDR2 ANQGSEA. The ends were cut back, 2 bases at V and 2 bases at J, with 9 bases in the middle. The CDR3 extends over 13 amino acids.

This clone was picked up one time. The rearrangement links TRBV10-3 to TRBJ2-7; tentatively, D is TRBD2 (6 bases). There are 15 residues in the CDR3. V gave up 2 bases and J gave up 3 bases, with 14 bases separating them. CDR1 ENHRY and CDR2 SYGVKD come from the germline V gene. The CDR3 coding sequence is TGTGCCATCAGTGAGATTACGGCCGGGGGCTACGAGCAGTACTTC. This gives the protein CAISEITAGGYEQYF.